This TCR beta chain was sequenced for a study of CXCR3-negative and CXCR3-positive naive CD8 T cells. On the study more broadly: Sequencing gave roughly 130 million TRB reads overall, about 1.5 +/- 0.3 million per library.

In preparing the TRB cDNA libraries, 5' RACE with UMI labels was used. TCRdb re-called the 5' RACE reads and gives one entry per CDR3 protein, without DNA. The sample holds some 150,000 distinct CDR3 sequences. Naive CD8+ T cells were CD45RO-CCR7+CD27+CD95-. Study-wide results and limits: Researchers report that CXCR3-positive naive cells carry more hydrophobic TRB CDR3s than CXCR3-negative naive cells.

The CDR3 loop spans 15 amino acids. In germline, CDR1 is SQVTM, CDR2 ANQGSEA. Regarding this clonotype: Its antigen is as yet unknown.

This chain links TRBV29-1 with TRBJ2-2; the TCRdb D gene call, TRBD1, has no DNA to confirm it. Sequenced: naive CXCR3+ CD8+ T cells from blood. Documented subset: CD45RO-CCR7+CD27+CD95- naive CD8+ T cells expressing CXCR3 (TNR3+). The sequence derives from a human donor in good health. Some clones in this sample may be carry-over from other donors' samples. CDR3 loop: CSVEDQDRNTGELFF.